Below are 8 T cell receptor beta chains sequenced from a single sample in a study of spatial heterogeneity in lung cancer. Time point indicated: sample taken at primary tumor resection. General observations from the study: The number of expanded tumor alpha and beta chains correlated with mutation number.

These receptors are not linked to any known antigen. TCRdb ran MiXCR on the 5' RACE reads and lists one entry per CDR3 protein. Of under 5,500 distinct CDR3 sequences in the sample, less than 15% were seen once. The material was lung tumor tissue, obtained at surgery. Source of these receptors: a male donor with early-stage non-small cell lung cancer.

This clonotype is deemed medium-sized. The genes are TRBV20-1 and TRBJ1-5; 7 bases map to TRBD1. With V trimmed by 5 bases and J by 1 base, 5 bases remained unmatched. The CDR3 is made up of 14 amino acids. Looked up from germline, CDR1 is DFQATT and CDR2 is SNEGSKA (reference sequence). The chain's CDR3 is CSAGGQLSNQPQHF. Here the CDR3 DNA reads TGCAGTGCTGGGGGACAGCTGAGCAATCAGCCCCAGCATTTT.

This chain connects TRBV25-1 to TRBJ1-1; D not certain. V shed 2 bases and J shed 0 bases, with 4 bases lying between them. The CDR3 covers 13 residues. Per germline, CDR1 MGHDK and CDR2 SYGVNS. The CDR3 protein is CASSENMNTEAFF. CDR3 coding DNA: TGTGCCAGCAGTGAAAATATGAACACTGAAGCTTTCTTT.

This rearrangement joins TRBV10-3 to TRBJ2-1, with 13 bases aligning to TRBD2. CDR3 length: 14 residues. V was pared by 6 bases and J by 5 bases, with 1 base of the junction left unmatched. Looked up from germline, CDR1 is ENHRY and CDR2 is SYGVKD. The CDR3 spells CAIRGLAGNNEQFF. The CDR3, as DNA: TGTGCCATCAGGGGACTAGCGGGGAACAATGAGCAGTTCTTC.

The sample holds many counts of this clonotype. The chain uses TRBV7-8 and TRBJ2-3; 11 bases align to TRBD2. Germline V lookup: CDR1 SGHVS, CDR2 FQNEAQ. The CDR3 is made up of 16 amino acids. The ends lost 5 bases at V and 3 bases at J; junction bases unmatched: 7. The CDR3 DNA follows: TGTGCCAGCAGCCATAGCGGGAGGGACACTACAGATACGCAGTATTTT. This translates into CASSHSGRDTTDTQYF. The full variable domain, completed using reference TRBV7-8 and TRBJ2-3, is GAGVSQSPRYKVAKRGQDVALRCDPISGHVSLFWYQQALGQGPEFLTYFQNEAQLDKSGLPSDRFFAERPEGSVSTLKIQRTQQEDSAVYLCASSHSGRDTTDTQYFGPGTRLTVL.

This clonotype counts as medium-sized. The chain couples TRBV6-6 to TRBJ2-7; TRBD1 matches at 11 bases. Germline V lookup: CDR1 MNHNY, CDR2 SVGAGI (reference sequence). This CDR3 region has 14 residues. J lost 5 bases, V lost 1 base, and 1 base had no gene match. The CDR3 protein is CASSYWGQGDEQYF. As DNA, the CDR3 is TGTGCCAGCAGTTACTGGGGACAGGGGGACGAGCAGTACTTC.

This clonotype was found many times. The genes are TRBV3-1 and TRBJ1-6; no definite D call. This CDR3 spans 12 amino acids. Germline V lookup: CDR1 LGHDT, CDR2 YNNKEL (reference sequence). Trimming took off 3 bases at V and 12 bases at J, with 9 bases between the two ends. The CDR3 nucleotides read TGTGCCAGCAGCCAGCCCATGTTACCCCTCCACTTT. Translating gives CASSQPMLPLHF.

Judged by abundance, this clonotype is medium-sized. This chain joins TRBV28 and TRBJ2-7; D gene uncertain. Trimming shortened V by 5 bases and J by 3 bases, and 14 bases separated the two germline ends. This CDR3 comprises 14 residues. CDR1 and CDR2 from the germline V gene are MDHEN and SYDVKM. CDR3 protein: CASSAPGFHYEQYF. The CDR3 nucleotides are TGTGCCAGCAGTGCCCCAGGTTTTCACTACGAGCAGTACTTC.

This clonotype was counted at least ten times. The gene calls are TRBV6-2 or TRBV6-3 and TRBJ2-5, with 9 bases aligning to TRBD1. CDR1 is MNHEY and CDR2 is SVGEGT in the germline V gene. This CDR3 is 15 amino acids long. Trimming at V came to 2 bases and at J to 6 bases, leaving 7 bases not matched to a gene. The DNA of the CDR3 is TGTGCCAGCAGTTACGAAACAGGGGGCGCAAAGACCCAGTACTTC. This sequence encodes CASSYETGGAKTQYF.